This TCR beta chain was profiled in a study of T cell responses to AZD1222 COVID-19 vaccine. Generated by immunoSEQ multiplex PCR, the TCRdb table keeps only in-frame clones and is missing some. Among 200,000 to 250,000 clones, more than 85% were seen once, and the ten largest hold approximately 1%. The material was peripheral blood, obtained on day 0 of MenACWY control vaccination. This sequence originates from an adult in good health.

The CDR3 region has the DNA TGTGCCAGCAGCTTTGGCAGGGCTGGAAACACCATATATTTT. Encoded protein: CASSFGRAGNTIYF. The chain has TRBV5-5 and TRBJ1-3; TRBD1 might be the D (5 bases). Germline CDR1 is SGHKS and CDR2 is YYEKEE (reference sequence). This CDR3 contains 14 residues. Trimming shortened V by 2 bases and J by 2 bases, and 8 bases separated the two germline ends.